This is a list of T cell receptor beta chains from one sample in a study of early T cells in non-severe SARS-CoV-2 infection. TCRdb ran MiXCR on the 5' RACE reads and lists one entry per CDR3 protein. This sample carries roughly 100,000 distinct CDR3 sequences, roughly 12% of them seen once, and the ten largest clones take 4.4%. The sequencing used whole blood, collected at baseline. These receptors all stem from an adult who was a healthcare worker with PCR-confirmed SARS-CoV-2 infection or an uninfected control (not recorded which). Each CDR3 is given with its conserved first and last residue. A D gene is named only where the DNA matches it firmly. Clone size is shown for a subset of rows, as once, few, many or a class of expanded clone.

-	many	TRBV29-1	TRBJ1-1	TGCAGCGCCCACATTGGAGGTTCGAACACTGAAGCTTTCTTT	CSAHIGGSNTEAFF
-	many	TRBV6-6	TRBJ1-1	TGTGCCAGCAGTTACTTGCAGGGGTCGACCATGAACACTGAAGCTTTCTTT	CASSYLQGSTMNTEAFF
-	-	TRBV6-1	TRBJ2-1	TGTGCCAGCAGTTTAGCTCGCCACAATGAGCAGTTCTTC	CASSLARHNEQFF
TRBD1	few	TRBV6-1	TRBJ2-2	TGTGCCAGCAGGGGACAGAGGAACACCGGGGAGCTGTTTTTT	CASRGQRNTGELFF
TRBD2	many	TRBV20-1	TRBJ2-7	TGCAGTGCCATTGCTCGAACTAGCACCCAGGGAGGGGAGCAGTACTTC	CSAIARTSTQGGEQYF
-	few	TRBV19	TRBJ1-2	TGTGCCAGCTGGTACTATGGCTACACCTTC	CASWYYGYTF
-	many	TRBV7-8	TRBJ2-4	TGTGCCAGCAGCTCACAGGCCAAAAACATTCAGTACTTC	CASSSQAKNIQYF
-	few	TRBV20-1	TRBJ2-3	TGCAGTGCTATGGGCTATCCTAGCACAGATACGCAGTATTTT	CSAMGYPSTDTQYF
-	-	TRBV10-3	TRBJ1-3	TGTGCCATCAGTGAGTCCGTATTGGGGGACTCTGGAAACACCATATATTTT	CAISESVLGDSGNTIYF
-	-	TRBV30	TRBJ1-5	TGTGCCTGGAGTAAGAAAGCCAATCAGCCCCAGCATTTT	CAWSKKANQPQHF
-	many	TRBV11-2	TRBJ2-3	TGTGCCAGCAGCCGAGGGGTCAGGGGGGATTACACAGATACGCAGTATTTT	CASSRGVRGDYTDTQYF
-	-	TRBV7-9	TRBJ1-1	TGTGCCAGCAGCTTAGCCGCGGAAGGAGCTTTCTTT	CASSLAAEGAFF
TRBD1	-	TRBV18	TRBJ1-6	TGTGCCAGCTCGCAGGACAGGGTCAATTCACCCCTCCACTTT	CASSQDRVNSPLHF
-	-	TRBV11-2	TRBJ1-6	TGTGCCAGCAGCTTAGAGCCAGTATATTCACCCCTCCACTTT	CASSLEPVYSPLHF
-	few	TRBV11-2	TRBJ1-1	TGTGCCAGCAGCACCATAACAGGGATGAACACTGAAGCTTTCTTT	CASSTITGMNTEAFF
TRBD1	many	TRBV5-4	TRBJ2-6	TGTGCCAGCAGCTTTCGGGACAGGGGCTCCGGGGCCAACGTCCTGACTTTC	CASSFRDRGSGANVLTF
TRBD2	few	TRBV4-2	TRBJ2-3	TGTGCCAGCAGCCAAGAGACTATCAGGGGACTAGCGGAGATGGGGAGCACAGATACGCAGTATTTT	CASSQETIRGLAEMGSTDTQYF
-	few	TRBV29-1	TRBJ2-5	TGCAGCGTTGAGGCCAGCCCCGGGGAGACCCAGTACTTC	CSVEASPGETQYF
-	-	TRBV6-2/TRBV6-3	TRBJ2-3	TGTGCCAGCAGTTTCGGGGGGCGGTCAGATACGCAGTATTTT	CASSFGGRSDTQYF
-	few	TRBV14	TRBJ1-1	TGTGCCAGCAGCCAAGGGGGATGGGGGTACACTGAAGCTTTCTTT	CASSQGGWGYTEAFF
-	-	TRBV6-5	TRBJ2-2	TGTGCCAGCAGTCCCGGGACATATAACACCGGGGAGCTGTTTTTT	CASSPGTYNTGELFF
-	few	TRBV6-6	TRBJ1-5	TGTGCCAGCAGACGGATTGAAAATTCAAGGAGCAATCAGCCCCAGCATTTT	CASRRIENSRSNQPQHF